The 26 T cell receptor beta chains presented below share a single source sample, sequenced in a study of graft-versus-host responses after intestinal transplantation. Some clones are missing from TCRdb's copy, which holds only in-frame ones; the method was immunoSEQ multiplex PCR. The sample has over 9,000 clones, less than 35% seen once; the top ten hold 3% to 3.5%. This specimen was alloreactive CD4+ T cells from a mixed lymphocyte reaction culture, taken before intestinal transplant. Described subset: CFSE-low proliferating T cells sorted from roughly 6-day pre-transplant mixed lymphocyte reaction (GvH or HvG direction). These receptors all come from a human patient who received an intestinal transplant.

The chain couples TRBV4-1 to TRBJ1-2, with D hard to call. Germline V lookup: CDR1 MGHRA, CDR2 YSYEKL. Trimming left V 0 bases short and J 8 bases short, with 16 bases between. CDR3 size: 15 residues. CDR3 DNA sequence: TGCGCCAGCAGCCAAGAAAGCACCGGGGATTTCGGCTACACCTTC. This codes for CASSQESTGDFGYTF.

This clone is medium-sized by share. The J gene is TRBJ1-1, the V gene TRBV6-6; no clear D. Trimming stripped 4 bases from V and 1 base from J, with 16 bases between. This CDR3 spans 16 amino acids. Germline V gene data show CDR1 as MNHNY and CDR2 as SVGAGI (reference sequence). The CDR3 reads CASSSWVILENTEAFF. The DNA of the CDR3 is TGTGCCAGCAGTTCCTGGGTTATTCTGGAGAACACTGAAGCTTTCTTT.

This clone appeared a few times. V usage is TRBV5-4 and J usage is TRBJ1-2; D may be TRBD1 (6 bases). The germline gives CDR1 SGHNT, CDR2 YYREEE (reference sequence). The CDR3 has 15 amino acids. V shed 3 bases and J shed 2 bases, with 14 bases lying between them. CDR3 in DNA: TGTGCCAGCAGCTACGAGACAGGATTCAACTATGGCTACACCTTC. Translating it yields CASSYETGFNYGYTF.

V is TRBV27 and J is TRBJ2-7, with 9 nucleotides matching TRBD2. With 5 bases clipped from V and 5 bases from J, the junction kept 7 bases outside the gene matches. The CDR3 has 14 residues. The V gene's germline CDR1 is MNHEY and CDR2 SMNVEV (reference sequence). The CDR3 DNA is TGTGCCAGCAGTACGGGACTAGCTCATAACGAGCAGTACTTC. This gives the protein CASSTGLAHNEQYF.

The V and J genes are TRBV7-9 and TRBJ2-1, with 9 bases identical to TRBD2. The ends lost 5 bases at V and 4 bases at J; junction bases unmatched: 12. The CDR3 has 17 residues. In germline, CDR1 is SEHNR, CDR2 FQNEAQ (reference sequence). Here the CDR3 DNA reads TGTGCCAGCAGCGCCTCATTGGCTAGCGGGATTTACAATGAGCAGTTCTTC. Translation: CASSASLASGIYNEQFF.

This chain joins TRBV5-5 and TRBJ2-7; perhaps TRBD1 as D (6 bases). Trimming pared 4 bases from V and 0 bases from J, leaving 20 bases between. CDR1 and CDR2 from the germline V gene are SGHKS and YYEKEE (reference sequence). The CDR3 totals 17 residues. The CDR3 coding sequence is TGTGCCAGCAGCCAAGTACACAGGGAAGATACCTCCTACGAGCAGTACTTC. This translates into CASSQVHREDTSYEQYF.

This clone is labeled medium-sized (0.01 to 0.1%). J is TRBJ1-3 and V is TRBV28; TRBD1 agrees at 8 bases. Germline CDR1 MDHEN, CDR2 SYDVKM. The CDR3 has 14 amino acids. Losses at the gene ends were 3 bases for V and 4 bases for J; bases not matched to a gene: 2. The DNA of the CDR3 is TGTGCCAGCAGTTTGGCAGGGGGCGGAAACACCATATATTTT. This encodes CASSLAGGGNTIYF.

The genes are TRBV7-9 and TRBJ2-7; D might be TRBD2 (6 bases). Germline loops: CDR1 SEHNR, CDR2 FQNEAQ (reference sequence). The ends were cut back, 8 bases at V and 3 bases at J, with 14 bases in the middle. The length of the CDR3 is 13 residues. The CDR3 DNA sequence: TGTGCCAGCGACGGGACTCCAAACTACGAGCAGTACTTC. Translation gives CASDGTPNYEQYF.

The chain carries TRBV4-1 and TRBJ1-1; D is unclear. Germline CDR1 reads MGHRA; CDR2 reads YSYEKL. Trimming removed 0 bases at V and 0 bases at J, with 11 bases between. The CDR3 runs to 16 residues. The CDR3 DNA reads TGCGCCAGCAGCCAAGATCCGAAGGGCATGAACACTGAAGCTTTCTTT. It is translated as CASSQDPKGMNTEAFF.

The chain combines TRBV27 with TRBJ2-7, with D tentatively TRBD1 (6 bases). CDR1 is MNHEY, CDR2 SMNVEV, per germline (reference sequence). Trimming took 4 bases from V and 3 from J, leaving 13 bases between them. CDR3 length: 14 amino acids. The CDR3, as DNA: TGTGCCAGCAGTTACTCGGCAGGGGACTACGAGCAGTACTTC. This gives the protein CASSYSAGDYEQYF.

This chain joins TRBV7-9 and TRBJ2-3; D is unresolved. V dropped 1 base and J dropped 0 bases, with 11 bases sitting between them. This CDR3 contains 16 residues. Germline CDR1 is SEHNR and CDR2 is FQNEAQ (reference sequence). The CDR3 coding sequence is TGTGCCAGCAGCTTAGGAGCGCGCCCTAGCACAGATACGCAGTATTTT. Translation gives CASSLGARPSTDTQYF.

This clone is medium-sized in the sample. The chain employs TRBV4-1 and TRBJ2-5, with D possibly matching TRBD2 (7 bases). CDR3 length: 17 amino acids. The V gene lost 0 bases and the J gene lost 5 bases, with 19 bases spanning the gap. CDR1 and CDR2 (germline): MGHRA, YSYEKL. This CDR3 is CASSQEGAGVGLETQYF. The CDR3 DNA is TGCGCCAGCAGCCAAGAGGGGGCGGGAGTCGGTTTGGAGACCCAGTACTTC.

The chain is built from TRBV6-5 and TRBJ2-1; TRBD1 is a possible D gene (5 bases). Germline lookup yields CDR1 MNHEY and CDR2 SVGAGI. CDR3 length equals 12 residues. Trimming left V 2 bases short and J 10 bases short, with 9 bases between. The CDR3, as DNA: TGTGCCAGCAGTTACGGGGCAACGGAGCAGTTCTTC. As protein: CASSYGATEQFF.

This clone was seen a few times. J is TRBJ1-2 and V is TRBV18; a possible D gene is TRBD1 (5 bases). The germline V gene has CDR1 KGHSH and CDR2 LQKENI. The CDR3 has 16 amino acids. V was trimmed by 4 bases and J by 3 bases, leaving 18 bases between them. CDR3 protein: CASSLRQTNSYYGYTF. The CDR3 bases are TGTGCCAGCTCACTAAGACAGACGAACTCTTACTATGGCTACACCTTC.

In this sample, this clone turned up once. The germline gene is not matched at one end of the junction; a read error may be the cause. The V call is TRBV7-7, the J call TRBJ2-7; TRBD1 or TRBD2 may be the D gene (7 bases each). Germline assignment: CDR1 SSHAT and CDR2 FNYEAQ (reference sequence). This CDR3 contains 13 residues. The CDR3 nucleotides read TGTGCTAGCAGCTTAGCCAGGGGGGGCGAGCAGTACTTC. It encodes CASSLARGGEQYF. Drawing the rest from reference TRBV7-7 and TRBJ2-7, the complete variable domain is GAGVSQSPRYKVTKRGQDVTLRCDPISSHATLYWYQQALGQGPEFLTYFNYEAQPDKSGLPSDRFSAERPEGSISTLTIQRTEQRDSAMYRCASSLARGGEQYFGPGTRLTVT.

V gene TRBV19 combines with J gene TRBJ2-3, with 7 bases aligning to TRBD1. Trimming cost V 3 bases and J 4 bases; bases outside gene matches: 4. The CDR3 contains 14 residues. From germline, CDR1 is LNHDA and CDR2 SQIVND (reference sequence). CDR3 sequence reads: CASSMYGTADTQYF. The CDR3 nucleotides read TGTGCCAGTAGTATGTACGGGACAGCAGATACGCAGTATTTT.

By share of the sample, this clone is medium-sized. The gene calls are TRBV18 and TRBJ2-5; 7 bases fit TRBD2. CDR1 and CDR2 from the germline V gene are KGHSH and LQKENI. The CDR3 has 15 amino acids. The V and J ends lost 6 bases and 5 bases, in that order; junction bases with no gene match: 12. The CDR3 loop is CASSLPAGERETQYF. The CDR3 DNA reads TGTGCCAGCTCCCTTCCTGCGGGAGAGAGGGAGACCCAGTACTTC.

The CDR3 loop reads CASSLGARPSTDTQYF. Here the CDR3 DNA reads TGTGCCAGCAGCTTAGGAGCGCGCCCTAGCACAGATACGCAGTATTTT. V gene TRBV7-2 combines with J gene TRBJ2-3; D not resolved. V was shortened by 1 base and J by 0 bases, with 11 bases between the two germline ends. The germline gives CDR1 SGHTA, CDR2 FQGNSA. The length of the CDR3 is 16 residues.

This clone is labeled as medium-sized (0.01 to 0.1%). The chain couples TRBV11-1 to TRBJ1-2, with 10 bases that match TRBD1. CDR3 length equals 15 residues. CDR1 and CDR2 (germline): SGHAT, FQDESV (reference sequence). The trim removed 2 bases at V and 2 bases at J, leaving 2 bases unmatched. CDR3 sequence (DNA): TGTGCCAGCAGCTTACGACAGGGGGCCAACTATGGCTACACCTTC. Its translation is CASSLRQGANYGYTF. Based on the CDR3 plus reference TRBV11-1 and TRBJ1-2, the full variable domain is EAEVAQSPRYKITEKSQAVAFWCDPISGHATLYWYRQILGQGPELLVQFQDESVVDDSQLPKDRFSAERLKGVDSTLKIQPAELGDSAMYLCASSLRQGANYGYTFGSGTRLTVV.

The V and J genes are TRBV19 and TRBJ1-5, with D uncertain. V lost 3 bases and J lost 6, with 12 bases in between. The germline V gene encodes CDR1 LNHDA and CDR2 SQIVND (reference sequence). There are 14 residues in the CDR3. CDR3 DNA: TGTGCCAGTAGTATTCCCGTATTTGGTCAGCCCCAGCATTTT. Translating it yields CASSIPVFGQPQHF.

This clone counts as medium-sized (0.01 to 0.1%). The CDR3 DNA reads TGTGCCAGCAGTTTTCAGGGAAACGAGCAGTACTTC. This translates into CASSFQGNEQYF. The V and J genes are TRBV28 and TRBJ2-7, with D possibly TRBD1 on 5 matching bases. Trimming cost V 3 bases and J 5 bases, with 8 bases left between them. CDR3 size: 12 residues. CDR1 MDHEN and CDR2 SYDVKM come from the germline V gene.

This clone ranks as medium-sized. V gene TRBV6-1 combines with J gene TRBJ1-2, with D possibly TRBD1 on 6 matching bases. V was shortened by 7 bases and J by 0 bases, with 12 bases between the two germline ends. This CDR3 comprises 14 residues. From germline, CDR1 is MNHNS and CDR2 SASEGT. The CDR3 nucleotides read TGTGCCAGCACCGTGGACAGAGCTAACTATGGCTACACCTTC. Translated: CASTVDRANYGYTF.

This clone has a handful of counts. The chain couples TRBV11-3 to TRBJ2-7; unclear D gene. This CDR3 is 14 amino acids long. Germline assignment: CDR1 SGHNT and CDR2 YENEEA. The ends were cut back, 0 bases at V and 0 bases at J, with 6 bases in the middle. The CDR3 DNA reads TGTGCCAGCAGCTTAGACAGCTCCTCCTACGAGCAGTACTTC. Translating it yields CASSLDSSSYEQYF.

There are a few counts of this clone. In DNA form, the CDR3 reads TGTGCCAGCAGCAACGTCGAGAATGAGCAGTTCTTC. Translation gives CASSNVENEQFF. The chain combines TRBV7-6 with TRBJ2-1; no definite D call. This CDR3 comprises 12 residues. Per germline, CDR1 SGHVS and CDR2 FNYEAQ. Trimming took off 5 bases at V and 7 bases at J, with 9 bases between the two ends.

This clone was counted between two and nine times. The chain carries TRBV19 and TRBJ1-1; D is undetermined. V was cut by 5 bases and J by 3 bases, with 4 bases left in between. CDR1 is LNHDA, CDR2 SQIVND, per germline (reference sequence). This CDR3 contains 11 residues. In nucleotides, the CDR3 is TGTGCCAGTAGTTCCTACACTGAAGCTTTCTTT. Encoded protein: CASSSYTEAFF.

The CDR3 is CASSSQGYEQYF. The CDR3 nucleotides read TGTGCCAGCAGCTCACAGGGGTACGAGCAGTACTTC. The chain couples TRBV11-2 to TRBJ2-7, with 7 positions matching TRBD1. The CDR3 covers 12 residues. Per the germline V gene, CDR1 is SGHAT and CDR2 is FQNNGV. Trimming took 4 bases from V and 4 from J; bases not matched to a gene: 1.